A selection of T cell receptor beta chains follows, all from one sample in a study of cytomegalovirus exposure and HLA in healthy donors. The repertoire was sequenced with immunoSEQ multiplex PCR; TCRdb's copy has only in-frame clones and lacks some. The table includes around 160,000 clones, roughly 74% detected once. Sequencing input: PBMCs. All receptors come from a woman in her 40s in good health and CMV-seropositive. The CDR3 runs from the conserved cysteine through the conserved F or W. Each record gives: V gene, CDR3 protein.

>TRBV28
CASRWTHGPYGYTF
>TRBV28
CASSSPGTSGNGEQFF
>TRBV11-1
CASTLVGGSEAFF
>TRBV6-5
CAGSSGQGLDEKLFF
>TRBV5-1
CASRLTSGSDEQYF
>TRBV2
CASSEGGGNQPQHF
>TRBV28
CASSEKPGWGAPEGGRYGVHEQYF
>TRBV7-9
CASSLSGQMNTEAFF
>TRBV9
CASSPSGGTYNEQFF
>TRBV2
CASSKDRGREKLFF
>TRBV6-6
CASREGQEAFF
>TRBV6-6
CASSYGPRGQPQHF
>TRBV7-8
CASSLGGLAGSRGNEQFF
>TRBV7-8
CASSSGQGDTIYF
>TRBV15
CATSKGGRTEKLFF
>TRBV6-6
CASSYSGRPPYF
>TRBV4-3
CASSPLTSGSTDTQYF
>TRBV2
CASLRDNLSNQPQHF
>TRBV28
CASSARQGAAEAFF
>TRBV5-1
CASCSGTRPYEQYF
>TRBV11-2
CASTVTSGLAGEQYF
>TRBV27
CASSLPDREAFF
>TRBV28
CAGVTGNTEAFF
>TRBV5-4
CASSRTETGANVLTF